The 6 T cell receptor beta chains below come from one sample, sequenced in a study of CD8+ T cells in alopecia areata. Stated treatment: oral pan-JAK inhibitor, 5-10 mg twice daily. Once RNA had been extracted, it was reverse transcribed into cDNA to act as the sequencing template. Assay used: immunoSEQ multiplex PCR; TCRdb lists only in-frame clones, some missing. The sample yields tens of thousands of clones, around 70% seen once. The sequencing used CD8+ T cells sorted from blood, collected around week 46, from a patient treated with tofacitinib. The receptors were gathered from a human donor with alopecia areata.

V gene TRBV29-1 combines with J gene TRBJ2-5, with 9 bases that match TRBD1. The CDR3 extends over 14 amino acids. The ends lost 1 base at V and 2 bases at J; junction bases unmatched: 2. Germline CDR1 is SQVTM and CDR2 is ANQGSEA. CDR3 nucleotides: TGCAGCGTTGAAGGGGACAGGGTGCAAGAGACCCAGTACTTC. It yields the protein CSVEGDRVQETQYF.

This rearrangement joins TRBV11-2 to TRBJ1-6; D uncertain. The V end lost 1 base, the J end lost 6 bases, and 13 bases lay between the germline ends. Germline-derived CDR1 and CDR2 are SGHAT and FQNNGV. The CDR3 covers 16 residues. The CDR3 reads CASSLGGVRSNSPLHF. In DNA, the CDR3 is TGTGCCAGCAGCTTAGGCGGTGTACGGTCTAATTCACCCCTCCACTTT.

The genes are TRBV7-6 and TRBJ2-1; D is perhaps TRBD2 (6 bases). The CDR3 length is 13 residues. Between the trimmed V and J ends, which lost 3 bases and 8 bases, there was a span of 11 bases. Per the germline V gene, CDR1 is SGHVS and CDR2 is FNYEAQ. In nucleotides, the CDR3 is TGTGCCAGCAGCTTTCGGGACTCCCATGAGCAGTTCTTC. This sequence encodes CASSFRDSHEQFF.

The chain has TRBV7-9 and TRBJ1-4; no firm D call. Per the germline V gene, CDR1 is SEHNR and CDR2 is FQNEAQ (reference sequence). V was pared by 5 bases and J by 4 bases, with 5 bases between. This CDR3 spans 12 amino acids. CDR3 nucleotide sequence: TGTGCCAGCAGCAACCATAATGAAAAACTGTTTTTT. It codes for CASSNHNEKLFF.

The sample holds a few counts of this clone. The gene calls are TRBV5-4 and TRBJ2-1, with TRBD1 as a possible D gene (6 bases). Trimming removed 2 bases at V and 5 bases at J, with 11 bases between. The length of the CDR3 is 14 residues. Germline CDR1 SGHNT, CDR2 YYREEE (reference sequence). The CDR3 nucleotides read TGTGCCAGCAGCTTTCGGCCAGGGGACAATGAGCAGTTCTTC. As protein: CASSFRPGDNEQFF.

This chain joins TRBV5-1 and TRBJ2-7; D assignment may be TRBD1 or TRBD2 (5 bases each). The CDR3 extends over 14 amino acids. Trimming removed 2 bases at V and 5 bases at J, with 14 bases between. Germline assignment: CDR1 SGHRS and CDR2 YFSETQ. The CDR3 bases are TGCGCCAGCAGCTTAAGGGGACCGATTGACGAGCAGTACTTC. Amino acids: CASSLRGPIDEQYF.